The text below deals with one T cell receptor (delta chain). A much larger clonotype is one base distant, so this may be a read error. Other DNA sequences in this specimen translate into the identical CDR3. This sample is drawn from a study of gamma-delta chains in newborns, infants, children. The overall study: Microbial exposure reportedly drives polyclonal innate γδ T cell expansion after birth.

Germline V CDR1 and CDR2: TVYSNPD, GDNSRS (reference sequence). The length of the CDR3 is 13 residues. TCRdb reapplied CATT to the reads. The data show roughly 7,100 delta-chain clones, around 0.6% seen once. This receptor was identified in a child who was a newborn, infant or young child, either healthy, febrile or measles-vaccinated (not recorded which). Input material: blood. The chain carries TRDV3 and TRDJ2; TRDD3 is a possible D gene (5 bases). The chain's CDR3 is CAFSWDLTAQLFF. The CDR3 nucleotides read TGTGCCTTTAGCTGGGATTTGACAGCCCAACTCTTCTTT.